This passage covers 20 T cell receptor beta chains from one sample sequenced in a study of T-cell memory formation after mild COVID-19. In TCRdb, the 5' RACE reads were re-called with MiXCR into one record per CDR3 protein. Of about 310,000 distinct CDR3 sequences listed, approximately 20% are singletons. Sequenced sample: PBMCs or a T cell subset sorted from them (not recorded which). These receptors were taken from a young man who had mild COVID-19 (a few samples of this study predate the infection). Cell type and time point are not known.

The J gene is TRBJ2-7, the V gene TRBV21-1; the table's D call TRBD2 went unverified against the DNA. TRBV21-1 is flagged as a pseudogene. The CDR3 contains 17 residues. Here the CDR3 DNA reads TGTGCCAGCAGCAAAAGTAGCGGGGGGGTATCATCCTACGAGCAGTACGTC. It encodes CASSKSSGGVSSYEQYV.

This clonotype showed up just a few times. The genes are TRBV29-1 and TRBJ2-1; TRBD1 matches at 9 bases. CDR1 and CDR2 (germline): SQVTM, ANQGSEA. The junction had 4 bases not matched to a gene; V was cut back by 4 bases and J by 6 bases. The CDR3 sequence is 13 residues long. CDR3 region: CSVAGQGLNEQFF. The CDR3 DNA follows: TGCAGCGTTGCGGGACAGGGCCTCAATGAGCAGTTCTTC.

The chain links TRBV7-9 to TRBJ1-4; TRBD1 agrees at 9 bases. J lost 5 bases, V lost 5 bases, and 9 bases had no gene match. The CDR3 is 16 amino acids. Per the germline V gene, CDR1 is SEHNR and CDR2 is FQNEAQ (reference sequence). CDR3 bases: TGTGCCAGCAGCCCCTGGGGACAGGGACGAAATGAAAAACTGTTTTTT. This encodes CASSPWGQGRNEKLFF.

The chain combines TRBV10-3 with TRBJ2-3; 8 nucleotides line up with TRBD1. Trimming took 3 bases from V and 4 from J; bases not matched to a gene: 0. The CDR3 runs to 13 residues. The germline V gene encodes CDR1 ENHRY and CDR2 SYGVKD. The CDR3 bases are TGTGCCATCAGTGAACAGGGGGCAGATACGCAGTATTTT. Protein: CAISEQGADTQYF.

Only a few counts were recorded for this clonotype. The chain uses TRBV2 and TRBJ2-3, with D maybe TRBD2 (6 bases). The CDR3 runs to 14 residues. Germline values: CDR1 SNHLY, CDR2 FYNNEI. V was clipped by 4 bases and J by 5 bases, with 13 bases between them. The CDR3 region is CASSGGKVRDTQYF. The CDR3 DNA is TGTGCCAGCAGTGGCGGGAAGGTGAGAGATACGCAGTATTTT.

The chain recombines TRBV29-1 with TRBJ1-2, with D unresolved. CDR3 length equals 12 residues. The V end was cut by 4 bases, the J end by 2 bases, with 8 bases between. CDR1 and CDR2 (germline): SQVTM, ANQGSEA. DNA for the CDR3: TGCAGCGTTGTGGAGAGAAACTATGGCTACACCTTC. Its translation: CSVVERNYGYTF.

Here the CDR3 DNA reads TGTGCCAGCAGCAAGGGTCTGGAGCCCCAGCATTTT. This gives the protein CASSKGLEPQHF. The chain recombines TRBV6-2 or TRBV6-3 with TRBJ1-5; D remains unclear. This CDR3 comprises 12 residues. V lost 6 bases and J 8 bases, leaving 11 bases between the germline ends. The germline V gene has CDR1 MNHEY and CDR2 SVGEGT.

The chain uses TRBV20-1 and TRBJ2-3; 12 positions agree with TRBD2. V was pared by 1 base and J by 2 bases, with 7 bases of the junction left unmatched. Germline CDR1 reads DFQATT; CDR2 reads SNEGSKA (reference sequence). The length of the CDR3 is 17 residues. CDR3 loop: CSARVLAGGALTDTQYF. CDR3 DNA sequence: TGCAGTGCTAGAGTACTAGCGGGGGGAGCCCTCACAGATACGCAGTATTTT.

Written as DNA, the CDR3 is TGCGCCAGCAGCTTGGTCCCAGGGGCCTACGAGCAGTACTTC. This codes for CASSLVPGAYEQYF. The chain links TRBV5-1 to TRBJ2-7, with D possibly being TRBD1 (6 bases). V was clipped by 0 bases and J by 2 bases, with 9 bases between them. CDR3 size: 14 residues. CDR1 SGHRS and CDR2 YFSETQ come from the germline V gene.

The chain uses TRBV7-2 and TRBJ2-2; D gene unclear. The CDR3 is 13 amino acids. In germline, CDR1 is SGHTA, CDR2 FQGNSA. V lost 5 bases, J lost 9 bases, and 13 bases lay in between. CDR3 sequence (DNA): TGTGCCAGCAGCCGCGACCCCCGGAGGGAGCTGTTTTTT. This translates into CASSRDPRRELFF.

V gene TRBV20-1 combines with J gene TRBJ2-4; the match to TRBD2 covers 8 bases. Germline assignment: CDR1 DFQATT and CDR2 SNEGSKA (reference sequence). The CDR3 extends over 14 amino acids. Trimming cost V 3 bases and J 9 bases; bases outside gene matches: 10. CDR3 in amino acids: CSARPGGPSVIQYF. As DNA, the CDR3 is TGCAGTGCTAGGCCGGGGGGGCCCTCCGTCATTCAGTACTTC.

This chain joins TRBV5-1 and TRBJ2-1; the D gene is possibly TRBD2 (7 bases). V gave up 4 bases and J gave up 7 bases, with 15 bases separating them. The CDR3 totals 14 residues. The V gene's germline CDR1 is SGHRS and CDR2 YFSETQ. CDR3 residues: CASSGGGGKNEQFF. CDR3 coding DNA: TGCGCCAGCAGCGGAGGGGGGGGCAAGAATGAGCAGTTCTTC.

This chain uses TRBV7-3 with TRBJ2-1; D not certain. CDR3 length: 13 amino acids. The V end was cut by 6 bases, the J end by 4 bases, with 10 bases between. Germline V gene data show CDR1 as SGHTA and CDR2 as FQGTGA. For the CDR3, the DNA is TGTGCCAGCAGTATGGGCACTTACAATGAGCAGTTCTTC. Protein sequence: CASSMGTYNEQFF.

This chain uses TRBV7-9 with TRBJ2-3, with 10 bases fitting TRBD2. Germline CDR1 reads SEHNR; CDR2 reads FQNEAQ (reference sequence). The CDR3 spans 17 residues. J lost 2 bases, V lost 6 bases, and 11 bases had no gene match. The DNA of the CDR3 is TGTGCCAGCAGGACCCGGCTAGCGGGGGAGTCCACAGATACGCAGTATTTT. Protein sequence: CASRTRLAGESTDTQYF.

In its sample, this clonotype was seen a few times. The chain is built from TRBV5-1 and TRBJ2-3; TRBD1 matches 8 bases. The V segment lost 3 bases and the J segment 4 bases; nucleotides outside the gene matches: 4. CDR1 and CDR2 from the germline V gene are SGHRS and YFSETQ. The CDR3 sequence is 14 residues long. CDR3: CASSSTGDADTQYF. The CDR3 bases are TGCGCCAGCAGCTCGACAGGGGATGCAGATACGCAGTATTTT. The full variable domain, completed using reference TRBV5-1 and TRBJ2-3, is KAGVTQTPRYLIKTRGQQVTLSCSPISGHRSVSWYQQTPGQGLQFLFEYFSETQRNKGNFPGRFSGRQFSNSRSEMNVSTLELGDSALYLCASSSTGDADTQYFGPGTRLTVL.

This chain uses TRBV19 with TRBJ1-2, with 7 bases that match TRBD1. V was clipped by 10 bases and J by 6 bases; unmatched bases: 11. This CDR3 comprises 13 residues. CDR1 is LNHDA, CDR2 SQIVND, per germline (reference sequence). The CDR3 spells CATAQGIRDGYTF. The CDR3 DNA reads TGTGCCACCGCACAGGGGATCCGAGATGGCTACACCTTC. Full variable domain (outside the CDR3, taken from reference TRBV19 and TRBJ1-2): DGGITQSPKYLFRKEGQNVTLSCEQNLNHDAMYWYRQDPGQGLRLIYYSQIVNDFQKGDIAEGYSVSREKKESFPLTVTSAQKNPTAFYLCATAQGIRDGYTFGSGTRLTVV.

This clonotype turned up a few times. The chain has TRBV18 and TRBJ2-7, with D tentatively TRBD2 (6 bases). Germline loops: CDR1 KGHSH, CDR2 LQKENI. V lost 3 bases and J lost 6, with 18 bases in between. The CDR3 is made up of 15 amino acids. CDR3 nucleotides: TGTGCCAGCTCACCCCTGTCGGGGGTATTAAGCGAGCAGTACGTC. It yields the protein CASSPLSGVLSEQYV.

This chain uses TRBV5-1 with TRBJ2-5, with D perhaps TRBD2 (6 bases). The CDR3 is 14 residues long. From germline, CDR1 is SGHRS and CDR2 YFSETQ. Trimming left V 0 bases short and J 4 bases short, with 10 bases between. The CDR3 sequence: CASSLANSGETQYF. Here the CDR3 DNA reads TGCGCCAGCAGCTTGGCCAATAGCGGAGAGACCCAGTACTTC.

This chain links TRBV11-3 with TRBJ1-1; D remains unclear. This CDR3 contains 13 residues. Germline V gives CDR1 SGHNT, CDR2 YENEEA. V was pared by 1 base and J by 3 bases, with 6 bases between. The CDR3 here is CASSLVNYTEAFF. The CDR3 coding sequence is TGTGCCAGCAGCTTAGTCAACTACACTGAAGCTTTCTTT.

This clonotype was counted a few times. This chain links TRBV4-1 with TRBJ1-4, with D possibly matching TRBD1 (5 bases). Trimming stripped 1 base from V and 8 bases from J, with 8 bases between. The CDR3 runs 13 residues. Germline CDR1 is MGHRA and CDR2 is YSYEKL. CDR3 amino acids: CASSQAGDEKLFF. The DNA for the CDR3 is TGCGCCAGCAGCCAAGCCGGGGACGAAAAACTGTTTTTT.